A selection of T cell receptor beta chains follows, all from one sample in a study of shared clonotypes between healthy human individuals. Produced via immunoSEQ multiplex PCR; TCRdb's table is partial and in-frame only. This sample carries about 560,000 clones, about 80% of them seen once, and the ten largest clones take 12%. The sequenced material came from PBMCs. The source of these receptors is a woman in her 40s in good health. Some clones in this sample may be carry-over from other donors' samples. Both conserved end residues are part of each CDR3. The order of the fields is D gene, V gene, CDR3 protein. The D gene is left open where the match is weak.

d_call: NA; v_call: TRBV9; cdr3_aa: CASSVALGSYEQYF
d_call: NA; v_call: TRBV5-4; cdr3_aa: CASSLVAEETQYF
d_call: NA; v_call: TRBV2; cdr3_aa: CASSDRASAELWGEQYF
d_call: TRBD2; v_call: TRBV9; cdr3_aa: CASSPGTTYEQFF
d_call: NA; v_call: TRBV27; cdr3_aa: CASSLGLAMDEQFF
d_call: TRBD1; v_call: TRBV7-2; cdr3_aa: CASSLWGQTTDTQYF
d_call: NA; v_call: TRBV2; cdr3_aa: CASSQQISNQPQHF
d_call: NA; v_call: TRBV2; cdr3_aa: CASSLQGNTEAFF
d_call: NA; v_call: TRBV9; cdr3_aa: CASSAQGIGSDTQYF
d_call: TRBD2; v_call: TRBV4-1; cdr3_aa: CASSQGGTRRERSDTQYF
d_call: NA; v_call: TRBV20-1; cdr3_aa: CSASSVETQYF
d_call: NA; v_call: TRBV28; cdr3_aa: CAIKTPTNYEQYF
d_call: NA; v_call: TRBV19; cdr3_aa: CASSIEGIYQPQHF
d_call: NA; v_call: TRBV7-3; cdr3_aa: CASRKGRSNTGELFF
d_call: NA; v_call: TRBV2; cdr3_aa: CASGLSPLGRGSYNEQFF
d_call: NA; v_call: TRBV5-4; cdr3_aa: CASSLGGPLAKNIQYF
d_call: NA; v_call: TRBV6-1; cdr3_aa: CASSPPHTF
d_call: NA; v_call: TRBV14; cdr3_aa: CASSPHGMASRYNEQFF
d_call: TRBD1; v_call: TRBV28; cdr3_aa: CASSTLGQGTYFYEKLFF